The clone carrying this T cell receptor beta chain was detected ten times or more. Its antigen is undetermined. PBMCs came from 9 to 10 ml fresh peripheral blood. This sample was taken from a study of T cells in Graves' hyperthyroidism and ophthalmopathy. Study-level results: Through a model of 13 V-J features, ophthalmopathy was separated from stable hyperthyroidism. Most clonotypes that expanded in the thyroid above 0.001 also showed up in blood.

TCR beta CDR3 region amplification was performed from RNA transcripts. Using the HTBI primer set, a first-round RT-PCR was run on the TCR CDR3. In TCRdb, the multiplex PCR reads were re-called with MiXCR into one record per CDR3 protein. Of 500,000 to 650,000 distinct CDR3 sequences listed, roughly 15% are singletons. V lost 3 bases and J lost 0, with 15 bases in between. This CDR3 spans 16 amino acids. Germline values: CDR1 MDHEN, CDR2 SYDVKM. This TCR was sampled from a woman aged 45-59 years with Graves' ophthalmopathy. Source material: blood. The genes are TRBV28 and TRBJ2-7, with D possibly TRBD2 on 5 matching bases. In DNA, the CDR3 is TGTGCCAGCAGTTTCCGGCAAGCGGCACGCTCCTACGAGCAGTACTTC. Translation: CASSFRQAARSYEQYF.